These 23 T cell receptor beta chains were sequenced from one sample in a study of blood T cell repertoires in COVID-19. TCRdb's copy holds only in-frame clones and misses some; the assay was immunoSEQ multiplex PCR. Altogether 53,000 or so clones are present, around 79% being singletons, with the ten largest covering 43%. Sequences were obtained from peripheral blood. Receptors originate from a man between 65 and 85 years old with active or convalescent COVID-19.

CDR3 sequence reads: CATSPGDRVNYGYTF. The DNA for the CDR3 is TGTGCCACCAGTCCGGGGGATCGGGTAAACTATGGCTACACCTTC. V usage is TRBV24-1 and J usage is TRBJ1-2; TRBD1 is a possible D gene (5 bases). Trimming shortened V by 6 bases and J by 2 bases, and 15 bases separated the two germline ends. This CDR3 has 15 amino acids. In germline, CDR1 is KGHDR, CDR2 SFDVKD.

The J gene is TRBJ1-2, the V gene TRBV6-5; TRBD1 aligns across 9 bases. Per germline, CDR1 MNHEY and CDR2 SVGAGI. The CDR3 covers 14 residues. Trimming removed 4 bases from V and 4 bases from J; junction bases left unmatched: 4. In DNA form, the CDR3 reads TGTGCCAGCAGTTTTACAGGGGGCAGCTATGGCTACACCTTC. Its translation: CASSFTGGSYGYTF.

CDR3 sequence reads: CASSFITGANTEAFF. Here the CDR3 DNA reads TGTGCCAGCAGCTTTATTACGGGAGCAAACACTGAAGCTTTCTTT. V is TRBV7-9 and J is TRBJ1-1; no firm D call. This CDR3 has 15 amino acids. Trimming pared 3 bases from V and 2 bases from J, leaving 13 bases between. Germline CDR1 and CDR2: SEHNR and FQNEAQ (reference sequence). The variable domain in full, completed from reference TRBV7-9 and TRBJ1-1, reads DTGVSQNPRHKITKRGQNVTFRCDPISEHNRLYWYRQTLGQGPEFLTYFQNEAQLEKSRLLSDRFSAERPKGSFSTLEIQRTEQGDSAMYLCASSFITGANTEAFFGQGTRLTVV.

This clone appeared once. The CDR3 region has the DNA TGTGCCATCAGTGAGTCGCGGGACTCCTCAGAAAAACTGTTTTTT. This encodes CAISESRDSSEKLFF. V is TRBV10-3 and J is TRBJ1-4; tentative D call: TRBD1 (5 bases). V lost 0 bases and J 8 bases, leaving 13 bases between the germline ends. Germline V lookup: CDR1 ENHRY, CDR2 SYGVKD. CDR3 length: 15 amino acids.

The chain uses TRBV6-5 and TRBJ2-7; tentatively, D is TRBD1 (6 bases). Germline CDR1 reads MNHEY; CDR2 reads SVGAGI. The CDR3 is 13 residues long. Trimming removed 6 bases from V and 3 bases from J, with 12 bases in between. The DNA of the CDR3 is TGTGCCAGCAGACCTACAGGGCGCTACGAGCAGTACTTC. This sequence encodes CASRPTGRYEQYF.

The chain uses TRBV6-2 or TRBV6-3 and TRBJ1-2; 7 positions agree with TRBD1. The CDR3 consists of 14 residues. After removal of 1 base from V and 1 base from J, the junction contained 0 bases not matched to a gene. Germline assignment: CDR1 MNHEY and CDR2 SVGEGT. CDR3 protein: CASSYWDSNYGYTF. The DNA of the CDR3 is TGTGCCAGCAGTTACTGGGACAGTAACTATGGCTACACCTTC.

The chain couples TRBV6-1 to TRBJ1-1; a weak D match, TRBD1 (5 bases). The germline gives CDR1 MNHNS, CDR2 SASEGT. The V end was cut by 1 base, the J end by 10 bases, with 19 bases between. This CDR3 is 15 amino acids long. The CDR3 loop is CASSEGRVGQGRAFF. The CDR3 region has the DNA TGTGCCAGCAGTGAAGGACGAGTGGGGCAGGGTCGAGCTTTCTTT.

In DNA, the CDR3 is TGCGCCAGCAGCATAGGGACAGGGTATGGCTACACCTTC. It yields the protein CASSIGTGYGYTF. V is TRBV5-1 and J is TRBJ1-2; 9 bases fit TRBD1. The junction had 3 bases not matched to a gene; V was cut back by 4 bases and J by 5 bases. The CDR3 covers 13 residues. In germline, CDR1 is SGHRS, CDR2 YFSETQ.

CDR3 residues: CASTSVGGGYYEQYF. The CDR3 nucleotides are TGTGCCAGCACCTCCGTGGGCGGGGGCTACTACGAGCAGTACTTC. The V and J genes are TRBV2 and TRBJ2-7; possibly TRBD2 for D (7 bases). Trimming removed 7 bases from V and 3 bases from J, with 19 bases in between. The germline V gene encodes CDR1 SNHLY and CDR2 FYNNEI. The CDR3 is 15 residues long.

This clone was found once. This chain connects TRBV5-1 to TRBJ1-6; weak D call: TRBD1 (6 bases). Trimming took 0 bases from V and 7 from J, leaving 8 bases between them. The germline V gene has CDR1 SGHRS and CDR2 YFSETQ. The CDR3 length is 14 residues. This CDR3 is CASSLGDRNSPLHF. The CDR3 region has the DNA TGCGCCAGCAGCTTGGGAGACAGGAATTCACCCCTCCACTTT.

J is TRBJ2-5 and V is TRBV5-1; D perhaps matches TRBD2 (7 bases). CDR3 length: 14 amino acids. V lost 0 bases and J 5 bases, leaving 11 bases between the germline ends. Germline CDR1 and CDR2: SGHRS and YFSETQ. The CDR3 is CASSLVGGPETQYF. The CDR3 coding sequence is TGCGCCAGCAGCTTGGTGGGGGGGCCGGAGACCCAGTACTTC.

The chain is built from TRBV7-6 and TRBJ2-2; 11 bases align to TRBD2. Looked up from germline, CDR1 is SGHVS and CDR2 is FNYEAQ. The length of the CDR3 is 15 residues. Germline trimming cut 6 bases from V and 6 bases from J; bases unmatched to any gene: 6. CDR3: CASRSTSGKAGELFF. The DNA of the CDR3 is TGTGCCAGCAGGTCGACTAGCGGGAAGGCCGGGGAGCTGTTTTTT.

The chain recombines TRBV19 with TRBJ1-5; the D gene is possibly TRBD1 (5 bases). V was pared by 5 bases and J by 4 bases, with 15 bases between. CDR1 and CDR2 from the germline V gene are LNHDA and SQIVND (reference sequence). The CDR3 is 15 residues long. The CDR3 sequence is CASSAQDTRNQPQHF. The CDR3, as DNA: TGTGCCAGTAGTGCACAGGACACAAGAAATCAGCCCCAGCATTTT.

This clone was observed a handful of times. The rearrangement links TRBV6-5 to TRBJ1-5; 9 positions agree with TRBD1. V gave up 7 bases and J gave up 2 bases; unmatched junction bases: 6. CDR1 is MNHEY and CDR2 is SVGAGI in the germline V gene. CDR3 length equals 15 residues. The CDR3 nucleotides are TGTGCCAGCAAACAGACAGGGGGAGGCAATCAGCCCCAGCATTTT. This codes for CASKQTGGGNQPQHF.

V and J are TRBV18 and TRBJ1-5; no reliable D call. From germline, CDR1 is KGHSH and CDR2 LQKENI. The V end lost 4 bases, the J end lost 2 bases, and 12 bases lay between the germline ends. The CDR3 spans 15 residues. The CDR3 nucleotides are TGTGCCAGCTCACTCAAGGAGAAAGGCAATCAGCCCCAGCATTTT. It encodes CASSLKEKGNQPQHF.

This clone appeared once. This chain connects TRBV6-2 or TRBV6-3 to TRBJ2-1; TRBD2 matches 12 bases. The V gene end was trimmed by 4 bases and the J gene end by 2 bases; junction bases not matched to a gene: 6. The germline V gene encodes CDR1 MNHEY and CDR2 SVGEGT. There are 17 residues in the CDR3. The CDR3 coding sequence is TGTGCCAGCAGTTCTAGGACTAGCGGGACGACCTACAATGAGCAGTTCTTC. Protein sequence: CASSSRTSGTTYNEQFF.

This clone came up once. The chain links TRBV30 to TRBJ2-5, with TRBD2 matching 12 bases. Germline values: CDR1 GTSNPN, CDR2 SVGIG (reference sequence). Trimming at V came to 2 bases and at J to 5 bases, leaving 6 bases not matched to a gene. CDR3 length: 15 amino acids. CDR3 sequence (DNA): TGTGCCTGGAGTCCAAAGACTAGCGGGGGTGAGACCCAGTACTTC. Translated: CAWSPKTSGGETQYF.

This sequence joins TRBV28 and TRBJ1-4; D perhaps matches TRBD1 (6 bases). From germline, CDR1 is MDHEN and CDR2 SYDVKM. Deletions cut 7 bases from V and 1 base from J, with 16 bases between. This CDR3 has 16 residues. The CDR3: CASNDNRAGTNEKLFF. The CDR3 DNA reads TGTGCCAGCAATGACAACAGGGCTGGAACTAATGAAAAACTGTTTTTT. The full variable domain, completed using reference TRBV28 and TRBJ1-4, is DVKVTQSSRYLVKRTGEKVFLECVQDMDHENMFWYRQDPGLGLRLIYFSYDVKMKEKGDIPEGYSVSREKKERFSLILESASTNQTSMYLCASNDNRAGTNEKLFFGSGTQLSVL.

The gene calls are TRBV28 and TRBJ1-5; weak D call: TRBD1 (6 bases). This CDR3 is built from 15 residues. The germline V gene encodes CDR1 MDHEN and CDR2 SYDVKM. V lost 7 bases to trimming and J lost 0 bases, with 13 bases between them. CDR3 DNA: TGTGCCAGCATTGCCAGGGGCAATAGCAATCAGCCCCAGCATTTT. Residues: CASIARGNSNQPQHF.

The chain is built from TRBV29-1 and TRBJ1-2; 8 bases agree with TRBD1. Per the germline V gene, CDR1 is SQVTM and CDR2 is ANQGSEA. V was pared by 6 bases and J by 5 bases, with 11 bases of the junction left unmatched. CDR3 length equals 14 residues. CDR3 in amino acids: CSVAPIGQGYGYTF. CDR3 DNA: TGCAGCGTCGCCCCTATCGGACAGGGATATGGCTACACCTTC.

The V gene is TRBV5-1, the J gene TRBJ2-1, with D possibly TRBD1 on 5 matching bases. Trimming left V 0 bases short and J 4 bases short, with 8 bases between. The CDR3 has 14 residues. Germline CDR1 and CDR2: SGHRS and YFSETQ. This CDR3 is CASSLGQTYNEQFF. In nucleotides, the CDR3 is TGCGCCAGCAGCTTGGGACAGACATACAATGAGCAGTTCTTC.

The rearrangement joins TRBV5-5 to TRBJ1-2, with 8 bases lining up with TRBD1. The length of the CDR3 is 14 residues. Germline V gene data show CDR1 as SGHKS and CDR2 as YYEKEE (reference sequence). V shed 5 bases and J 7 bases; nucleotides not matched to a gene: 10. The CDR3 sequence: CASRSDRVTGGYTF. As DNA, the CDR3 is TGTGCCAGCAGGTCGGACAGGGTAACTGGTGGCTACACCTTC.

J is TRBJ1-5 and V is TRBV6-1; D remains unclear. Looked up from germline, CDR1 is MNHNS and CDR2 is SASEGT. There are 13 residues in the CDR3. Trimming took off 3 bases at V and 5 bases at J, with 8 bases between the two ends. Here the CDR3 DNA reads TGTGCCAGCAGTGATGGGAGCGATCAGCCCCAGCATTTT. This sequence encodes CASSDGSDQPQHF.